One TCR beta chain is described in this entry. Possible read error: a much larger clone is one base away. The entry originates in a study of blood T cells in healthy people across ages. Using a J-beta primer mix together with a sample-barcoded 5' primer, a second PCR was run for roughly 6 to 12 cycles. From the 5' RACE reads, TCRdb called clonotypes with MiXCR, one entry per CDR3 protein. The sample shows around 1.7 million distinct CDR3 sequences, roughly 27% of them seen only once. The sequenced material came from blood. The receptor comes from a woman in her twenties or thirties in good health.

The CDR3 here is CNATRTSGSYEQFF. CDR3 DNA sequence: TGCAATGCGACGAGGACTAGCGGGAGCTATGAGCAGTTCTTC. This chain links TRBV20-1 with TRBJ2-1; 13 bases match TRBD2. Germline CDR1 reads DFQATT; CDR2 reads SNEGSKA (reference sequence). This CDR3 spans 14 amino acids.